This T cell receptor beta chain is from a study of blood T cell repertoires in COVID-19. Assay used: immunoSEQ multiplex PCR; TCRdb lists only in-frame clones, some missing. The repertoire has 200,000 to 250,000 clones, approximately 85% of them found once; the top ten carry about 5.1%. After removal of 4 bases from V and 9 bases from J, the junction contained 9 bases not matched to a gene. CDR3 length equals 15 residues. Germline-derived CDR1 and CDR2 are MNHEY and SVGAGI. The chain is built from TRBV6-5 and TRBJ1-6, with TRBD1 identical over 7 bases. Sequenced material: peripheral blood. The receptor was derived from a man aged 50-59 years with COVID-19, enrolled during active disease. The CDR3 region has the DNA TGTGCCAGCAGTTGGGGGACAGCCCAGGGTTCACCCCTCCACTTT. This encodes CASSWGTAQGSPLHF.